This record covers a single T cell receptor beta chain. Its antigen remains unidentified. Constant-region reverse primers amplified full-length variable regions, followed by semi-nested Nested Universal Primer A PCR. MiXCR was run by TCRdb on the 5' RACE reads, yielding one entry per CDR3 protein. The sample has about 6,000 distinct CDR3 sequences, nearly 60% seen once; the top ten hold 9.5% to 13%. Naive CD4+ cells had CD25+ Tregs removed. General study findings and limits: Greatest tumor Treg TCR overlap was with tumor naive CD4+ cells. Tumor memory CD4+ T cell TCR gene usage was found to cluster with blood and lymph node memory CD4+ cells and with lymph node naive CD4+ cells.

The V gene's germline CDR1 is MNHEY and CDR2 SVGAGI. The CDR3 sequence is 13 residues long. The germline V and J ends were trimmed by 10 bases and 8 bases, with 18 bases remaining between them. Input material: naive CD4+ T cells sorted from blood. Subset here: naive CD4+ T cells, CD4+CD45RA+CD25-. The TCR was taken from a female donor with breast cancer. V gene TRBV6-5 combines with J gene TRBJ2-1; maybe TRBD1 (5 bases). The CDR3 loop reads CATKGRREDEQFF. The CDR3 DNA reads TGTGCCACCAAGGGGCGGAGAGAAGATGAGCAGTTCTTC.